This T cell receptor (beta chain) came from a study of cytomegalovirus exposure and HLA in healthy donors. Findings of the study overall: CMV serostatus was the sole immune exposure data available. Most CMV-associated TCR beta chains were later found to appear HLA-restricted. Being productive about 87% or about 30% of the time was typical of most TCR beta V segments in an earlier analysis.

The PCR was carried out with 60 Vbeta primers and 13 Jbeta primers. The repertoire was sequenced with immunoSEQ multiplex PCR; TCRdb's copy has only in-frame clones and lacks some. This sample has 150,000 to 200,000 clones, with 70% to 80% found just once. CDR3 size: 13 residues. V lost 8 bases to trimming and J lost 4 bases, with 11 bases between them. CDR1 is LNHNV, CDR2 YYDKDF, per germline (reference sequence). This clone was seen only a few times. The target antigen is unknown. The specimen was PBMCs. The TCR was taken from a man aged 18-30 years in good health and CMV-seronegative. The chain employs TRBV15 and TRBJ2-2; perhaps TRBD2 as D (6 bases). This CDR3 is CATPGLVTGELFF. The CDR3 DNA is TGTGCCACCCCGGGACTTGTCACCGGGGAGCTGTTTTTT.